The next 13 T cell receptor beta chains were all read from a single sample in a study of metastatic and nonmetastatic thyroid tumors (dated by TCRdb to the early 2020s). Libraries were built with PCR. Instrument on record: Illumina HiSeq 4000. The raw public data were reprocessed by TCRdb itself: fastp quality trimming at Q25, MiXCR clonotype calling, in-frame beta chains only. The sample profile shows roughly 30,000 clones; under 25% of them were found once. The top ten constitute approximately 15% of the sample. No treatment had been received by any patient before thyroid surgery. Sequenced: blood. The receptors originated from a female donor with papillary thyroid cancer or a benign thyroid nodule (not recorded which). Some clones in this sample may be carry-over from other donors' samples.

The chain carries TRBV7-6 and TRBJ2-1, with 9 bases matching TRBD2. The V gene end was trimmed by 5 bases and the J gene end by 7 bases; junction bases not matched to a gene: 18. The CDR3 has 18 amino acids. The germline V gene encodes CDR1 SGHVS and CDR2 FNYEAQ. CDR3 in DNA: TGTGCCAGCAGCCCCAGGGTTTTGTCTAGCGGGAAATGGAATGAGCAGTTCTTC. This encodes CASSPRVLSSGKWNEQFF.

This clone was seen a handful of times. The junction shows a germline mismatch at one end, possibly a read error. The J gene is TRBJ2-7, the V gene TRBV27, with TRBD2 identical over 9 bases. The CDR3 length is 15 residues. CDR1 is MNHEY, CDR2 SMNVEV, per germline (reference sequence). CDR3 nucleotides: TGTGCCATCAGTTTATCTCGGACTAGCGAGCTCGAGCAGTACTTC. The encoded protein is CAISLSRTSELEQYF.

In this sample, this clone turned up many times. In the same sample, other DNA sequences code for this CDR3. The chain couples TRBV28 to TRBJ1-2; 7 bases map to TRBD1. Germline-derived CDR1 and CDR2 are MDHEN and SYDVKM. Trimming took 6 bases from V and 4 from J; bases not matched to a gene: 5. This CDR3 region has 13 residues. The CDR3 nucleotides are TGTGCCAGCAGAGCCGGACAGGCCTATGGCTACACCTTC. Translation gives CASRAGQAYGYTF.

This clone has a single count. The gene calls are TRBV9 and TRBJ2-7, with D perhaps TRBD1 (6 bases). The CDR3 has 14 residues. Germline V gene data show CDR1 as SGDLS and CDR2 as YYNGEE. V was clipped by 4 bases and J by 1 base, with 12 bases between them. Here the CDR3 reads CASSPSGQSYEQYF. CDR3 DNA: TGTGCCAGCAGCCCATCTGGACAGTCCTACGAGCAGTACTTC.

This clone was recorded a few times. V and J are TRBV12-3 or TRBV12-4 and TRBJ1-2; D remains ambiguous. Trimming removed 3 bases from V and 8 bases from J, with 7 bases in between. CDR3 length: 11 residues. CDR3: CASSFSSGYTF. The CDR3 bases are TGTGCCAGCAGTTTTTCAAGCGGCTACACCTTC.

This clone was detected ten times or more. The CDR3, as DNA: TGTGCCAGTAGTACACTCCCGGGACTAGGTCATTCAGATACGCAGTATTTT. This encodes CASSTLPGLGHSDTQYF. The rearrangement uses TRBV19 and TRBJ2-3; 8 bases align to TRBD2. V dropped 4 bases and J dropped 4; count of bases not matched to a gene: 13. CDR1 is LNHDA, CDR2 SQIVND, per germline (reference sequence). The CDR3 runs 17 residues.

V and J are TRBV5-6 and TRBJ1-2; TRBD1 matches at 11 bases. In germline, CDR1 is SGHDT, CDR2 YYEEEE. CDR3 length: 15 residues. The V and J ends lost 4 bases and 6 bases, in that order; junction bases with no gene match: 8. The chain's CDR3 is CASSATGTGGNGYTF. In DNA form, the CDR3 reads TGTGCCAGCAGCGCTACCGGGACAGGGGGAAATGGCTACACCTTC.

The sample holds many counts of this clone. The chain joins TRBV6-4 to TRBJ2-7; D may correspond to TRBD1 or TRBD2 (5 bases each). This CDR3 has 11 residues. Germline V gives CDR1 MRHNA, CDR2 SNTAGT. This chain's CDR3 is CAFRESCEQYF. The CDR3 DNA sequence: TGTGCATTCAGGGAGTCGTGCGAGCAGTACTTC.

This clone has a count of ten or more. The chain links TRBV2 to TRBJ1-2; D is possibly TRBD1 (5 bases). The V end was cut by 5 bases, the J end by 2 bases, with 12 bases between. CDR1 is SNHLY, CDR2 FYNNEI, per germline. The CDR3 runs 14 residues. The CDR3 loop is CASSLGTGNYGYTF. The CDR3 nucleotides read TGTGCCAGCAGTCTAGGGACGGGGAACTATGGCTACACCTTC.

The chain is built from TRBV7-2 and TRBJ2-4; 7 positions agree with TRBD2. V lost 0 bases and J lost 6; bases outside the gene matches: 11. CDR3 length: 17 amino acids. CDR1 is SGHTA, CDR2 FQGNSA, per germline. In DNA form, the CDR3 reads TGTGCCAGCAGCTTAGCTATATTAGCGGGCTTGGGAAACATTCAGTACTTC. Translation: CASSLAILAGLGNIQYF. The complete variable domain, with remaining parts taken from reference TRBV7-2 and TRBJ2-4, reads GAGVSQSPSNKVTEKGKDVELRCDPISGHTALYWYRQSLGQGLEFLIYFQGNSAPDKSGLPSDRFSAERTGGSVSTLTIQRTQQEDSAVYLCASSLAILAGLGNIQYFGAGTRLSVL.

This clone came up many times. This may come from a read error, since a much larger clone is one base off. The chain links TRBV6-1 to TRBJ2-2; D may be TRBD2 (5 bases). From germline, CDR1 is MNHNS and CDR2 SASEGT. The length of the CDR3 is 14 residues. V dropped 6 bases and J dropped 10 bases, with 18 bases sitting between them. In nucleotides, the CDR3 is TGTGCCAGCAGGGGTGGGGAGTCACCGGTGGAGCTGTTTTTT. Translated, it gives CASRGGESPVELFF.

This clone was recorded at least ten times. The chain recombines TRBV7-2 with TRBJ1-5, with a tentative D call TRBD1 (5 bases). The CDR3 length is 13 residues. Germline-derived CDR1 and CDR2 are SGHTA and FQGNSA. Trimming shortened V by 5 bases and J by 6 bases, and 11 bases separated the two germline ends. Here the CDR3 DNA reads TGTGCCAGCAGCGAAGTCGGGGGTCAGCCCCAGCATTTT. It is translated as CASSEVGGQPQHF. Together with reference TRBV7-2 and TRBJ1-5, the CDR3 gives the full variable domain: GAGVSQSPSNKVTEKGKDVELRCDPISGHTALYWYRQSLGQGLEFLIYFQGNSAPDKSGLPSDRFSAERTGGSVSTLTIQRTQQEDSAVYLCASSEVGGQPQHFGDGTRLSIL.

This clone was detected many times. The chain employs TRBV20-1 and TRBJ1-4; no clear D gene. The germline V gene encodes CDR1 DFQATT and CDR2 SNEGSKA (reference sequence). The V gene lost 6 bases and the J gene lost 0 bases, with 8 bases spanning the gap. The length of the CDR3 is 13 residues. CDR3 nucleotide sequence: TGCAGTGCCCCTTCCACAACTAATGAAAAACTGTTTTTT. This codes for CSAPSTTNEKLFF.